This TCR beta chain emerged from a study of blood T cell repertoires in COVID-19. The wider study: Samples of COVID-19 (acute and convalescent) were obtained from the United States, Italy and Spain.

Source study methods: Counts of nucleated cells, estimated from reference gene primer amplification, were obtained. Clones were read by immunoSEQ multiplex PCR, and TCRdb kept only the in-frame ones, dropping some. V and J calls and clone size follow that table, whereas D and trimming were derived from the DNA. Of 200,000 or so clones listed, about 83% were seen once; the top ten hold roughly 20%. The CDR3 contains 15 residues. Germline loops: CDR1 SGHDN, CDR2 FVKESK. J was trimmed by 6 bases and V by 1 base; bases with no gene match: 5. Seattle-derived patients entered the study during active infection and were followed longitudinally.

The rearrangement links TRBV14 to TRBJ2-1; 8 bases line up with TRBD1. This receptor was obtained from a person between 65 and 79 years old with COVID-19, enrolled during active disease. Sequenced sample: peripheral blood. CDR3 in DNA: TGTGCCAGCAGCCAAGGACAGGGGCTGGCCAATGAGCAGTTCTTC. Amino acids: CASSQGQGLANEQFF.